These 2 T cell receptor beta chains originate from one sample sequenced in a study of T cell responses to AZD1222 COVID-19 vaccine. Generated by immunoSEQ multiplex PCR, the TCRdb table keeps only in-frame clones and is missing some. Of 200,000 to 250,000 clones detected, 85% to 95% appear once; the ten largest clones hold 1%. The sample here was peripheral blood, taken on day 0 of MenACWY control vaccination. The receptors were gathered from an adult in good health.

This chain joins TRBV2 and TRBJ1-1; D remains unclear. V was trimmed by 5 bases and J by 0 bases, leaving 7 bases between them. Germline CDR1 is SNHLY and CDR2 is FYNNEI. The CDR3 has 13 residues. The CDR3 bases are TGTGCCAGCAGTTCAACGGTGAACACTGAAGCTTTCTTT. This codes for CASSSTVNTEAFF. The full variable domain, in which reference TRBV2 and TRBJ1-1 provide the parts outside the CDR3, is EPEVTQTPSHQVTQMGQEVILRCVPISNHLYFYWYRQILGQKVEFLVSFYNNEISEKSEIFDDQFSVERPDGSNFTLKIRSTKLEDSAMYFCASSSTVNTEAFFGQGTRLTVV.

This chain joins TRBV11-3 and TRBJ1-3; no firm D call. With 1 base removed from V and 3 bases from J, the gap between germline ends came to 22 bases. The CDR3 loop spans 19 amino acids. Germline V gene sequence: CDR1 SGHNT, CDR2 YENEEA. The DNA for the CDR3 is TGTGCCAGCAGCTTAGTCAGTCCCAGAAAAAAAATCTGTGGAAACACCATATATTTT. Translation: CASSLVSPRKKICGNTIYF. The entire variable domain, with the rest obtained from reference TRBV11-3 and TRBJ1-3, is as follows: EAGVVQSPRYKIIEKKQPVAFWCNPISGHNTLYWYLQNLGQGPELLIRYENEEAVDDSQLPKDRFSAERLKGVDSTLKIQPAELGDSAVYLCASSLVSPRKKICGNTIYFGEGSWLTVV.